This record covers a single T cell receptor beta chain. Its antigen is not yet known. No per-base quality is available; no much larger clone lies one base away. V was cut back by 2 bases and J by 6 bases, leaving a gap of 14 bases between them. Per the germline V gene (reference sequence), LNHNV is the CDR1 and YYDKDF is the CDR2. The CDR3 spans 14 residues, from the cysteine through the phenylalanine. Only the CDR3 part of the read is kept: 42 bases, read in frame from the first base. This entry is derived from a study of blood T cells in healthy people across ages (dated by TCRdb to 2013 to 2016). With respect to the entire study: Template switching captured roughly one uniquely barcoded TCR beta cDNA molecule per two T cells in model experiments. To track age-related changes in TCR beta repertoire diversity, the study relied on deep sequencing normalized with unique cDNA molecular identifiers. Four age groups were formed from the donors: young (average around 15 years), middle-aged (just under 40), aged (roughly 56) and long-lived (approximately 80). To avoid experimental bias, donors of different ages were spread randomly across the sequencing lanes. For two donors (one aged 18 to 29 and one aged 80 or older), the study analyzed two additional independent replicas of 1 million unique cDNA reads from the same blood draw. Points the paper makes about the study in general: The CMV infection status of donors was not known, potentially confounding age-related changes in expanded clonotypes. Compared with the aged group, the long-lived group had more naive CD4+ T cells, fewer expanded clones and increased TCR diversity, a pattern suggesting age selection. Estimates of total diversity based on one million sequenced T cells were considered lower bounds and underestimates. A strong correlation was found between observed TCR beta diversity and the percentage of naive T cells measured by flow cytometry. Observed TCR beta diversity per million T cells fell roughly linearly with age, and a significant reduction was already apparent by age about 38. Bulk unsorted PBMC profiling prevented conclusive comparison of naive and antigen-experienced compartments.

The donors were a few dozen Caucasian individuals from Russia, aged about 6 to 95 years, who were systemically healthy. Each donor gave around 9.9 milliliters of peripheral blood, collected into EDTA-treated Vacutainer tubes. Ficoll-Paque density-gradient centrifugation was used to isolate PBMCs, with at least 7 million per sample. Total RNA, at least 6 micrograms per sample, was extracted from PBMCs with Trizol reagent. For every donor, flow cytometry on a PBMC aliquot measured the percentage of naive CD45RAhigh/CD27high T cells. Libraries were prepared through 5' RACE. The instrument given in TCRdb is Illumina HiSeq 2500. A second PCR of about 6 to 12 cycles was performed with a sample-barcoded 5' primer and a J-beta primer mix. A unique molecular identifier was introduced onto each TCR beta cDNA molecule by a template-switch 5' adaptor carrying 12 random nucleotides. Each sample yielded at least 3 million CDR3-containing paired-end reads. First-strand cDNA synthesis was performed from all RNA using the Mint cDNA synthesis kit, with priming by a TRBC-specific oligonucleotide. After uracil-DNA glycosylase treatment, a first 18-cycle PCR used universal primers M1SS and BC2_uni_R on all cDNA. As for the authors' bioinformatics: Each sample was normalized by randomly selecting 1 million high-quality reads, each carrying a distinct molecular identifier. Instead of being binned into consensus sequences, reads that shared molecular identifiers were thrown out. MiTCR, run with a Q25 quality threshold and the strictest error-elimination algorithm, handled CDR3 identification, clonotype clustering and error correction. Lower-bound total TCR beta diversity was estimated with a nonparametric unseen species model using Euler transformation. TCRdb passed the public sequencing reads through fastp at Q25 and MiXCR, retaining productive beta sequences. Duplicate CDR3 protein sequences are folded into a single record with the most common DNA and genes. None of the V and J calls come from the authors' own analysis; TCRdb made them. For this sample the table gives about 1.4 million distinct CDR3 sequences, of which approximately 63% were detected only once. The ten largest clonotypes hold over 5% of the sample.

The chain couples TRBV15 to TRBJ2-7, and perhaps TRBD1 as D gene, on 6 matching bases. Sequenced material: blood. This TCR was recovered from a man aged 18 to 35 in good health. The DNA sequence is given as TGTGCCACCAGCAGACTTGGACAGAGGTTCGAGCAGTACTTC. This codes for CATSRLGQRFEQYF.